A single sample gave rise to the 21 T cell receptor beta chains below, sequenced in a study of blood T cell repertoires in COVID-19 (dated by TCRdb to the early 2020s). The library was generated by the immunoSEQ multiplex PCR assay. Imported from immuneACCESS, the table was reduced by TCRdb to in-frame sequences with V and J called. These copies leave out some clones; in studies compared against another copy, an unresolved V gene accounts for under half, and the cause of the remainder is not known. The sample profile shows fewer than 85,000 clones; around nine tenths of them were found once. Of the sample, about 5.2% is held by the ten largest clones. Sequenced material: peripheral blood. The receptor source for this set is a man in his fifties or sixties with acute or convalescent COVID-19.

The chain's CDR3 is CAREGQGSTSYEQYF. CDR3 bases: TGTGCCAGGGAGGGACAGGGAAGTACCTCCTACGAGCAGTACTTC. The chain recombines TRBV19 with TRBJ2-7; 9 bases map to TRBD1. This CDR3 comprises 15 residues. Germline V gives CDR1 LNHDA, CDR2 SQIVND (reference sequence). Losses at the gene ends were 9 bases for V and 0 bases for J; bases not matched to a gene: 9.

The CDR3 reads CASSSTGGSYNEQFF. CDR3 DNA: TGTGCCAGCAGCTCCACGGGAGGATCCTACAATGAGCAGTTCTTC. The rearrangement joins TRBV3-1 (or the pseudogene TRBV3-2) to TRBJ2-1; 7 nucleotides align to TRBD2. The germline gives CDR1 LGHDT, CDR2 YNNKEL (reference sequence). This CDR3 contains 15 residues. V gave up 5 bases and J gave up 1 base; unmatched junction bases: 5.

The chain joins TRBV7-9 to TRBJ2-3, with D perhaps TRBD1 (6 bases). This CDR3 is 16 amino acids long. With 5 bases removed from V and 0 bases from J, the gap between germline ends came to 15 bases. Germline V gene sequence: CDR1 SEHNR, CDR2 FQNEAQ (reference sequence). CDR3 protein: CASSLQGSLSTDTQYF. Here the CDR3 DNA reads TGTGCCAGCAGCCTACAGGGTTCCCTTAGCACAGATACGCAGTATTTT.

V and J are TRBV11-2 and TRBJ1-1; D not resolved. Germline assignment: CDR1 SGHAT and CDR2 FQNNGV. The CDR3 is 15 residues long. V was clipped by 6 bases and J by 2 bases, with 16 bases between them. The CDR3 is CASRGMEGLNTEAFF. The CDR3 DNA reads TGTGCCAGCAGGGGGATGGAGGGATTAAACACTGAAGCTTTCTTT.

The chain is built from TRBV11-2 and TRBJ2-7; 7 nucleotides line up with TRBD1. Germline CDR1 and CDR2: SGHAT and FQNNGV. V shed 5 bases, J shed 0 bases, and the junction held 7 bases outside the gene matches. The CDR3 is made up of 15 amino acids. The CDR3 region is CASSPRGGLSYEQYF. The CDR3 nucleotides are TGTGCCAGCAGCCCGCGAGGGGGCCTCTCCTACGAGCAGTACTTC.

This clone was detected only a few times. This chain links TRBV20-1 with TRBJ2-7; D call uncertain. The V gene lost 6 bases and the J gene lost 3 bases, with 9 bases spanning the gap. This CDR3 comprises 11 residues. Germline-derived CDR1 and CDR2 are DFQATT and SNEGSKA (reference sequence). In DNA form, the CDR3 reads TGCAGTGCCCGAGATAACTACGAGCAGTACTTC. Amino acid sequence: CSARDNYEQYF.

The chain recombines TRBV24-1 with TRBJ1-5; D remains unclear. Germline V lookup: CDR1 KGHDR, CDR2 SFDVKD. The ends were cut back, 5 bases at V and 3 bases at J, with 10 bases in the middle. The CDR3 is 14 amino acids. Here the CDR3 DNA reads TGTGCCACCAGTGCTGCGATTTACAATCAGCCCCAGCATTTT. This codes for CATSAAIYNQPQHF.

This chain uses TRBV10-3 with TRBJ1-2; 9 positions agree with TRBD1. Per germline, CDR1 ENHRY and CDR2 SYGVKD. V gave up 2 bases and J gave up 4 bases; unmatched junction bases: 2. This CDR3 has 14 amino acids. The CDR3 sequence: CAISEGTGTYGYTF. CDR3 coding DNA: TGTGCCATCAGTGAGGGGACAGGGACCTATGGCTACACCTTC.

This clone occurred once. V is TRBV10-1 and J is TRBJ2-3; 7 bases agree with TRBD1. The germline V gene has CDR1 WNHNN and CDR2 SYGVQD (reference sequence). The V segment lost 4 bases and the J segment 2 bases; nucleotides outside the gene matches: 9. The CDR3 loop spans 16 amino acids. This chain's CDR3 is CASSGDRESDTDTQYF. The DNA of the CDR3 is TGCGCCAGCAGTGGTGACAGGGAAAGCGACACAGATACGCAGTATTTT.

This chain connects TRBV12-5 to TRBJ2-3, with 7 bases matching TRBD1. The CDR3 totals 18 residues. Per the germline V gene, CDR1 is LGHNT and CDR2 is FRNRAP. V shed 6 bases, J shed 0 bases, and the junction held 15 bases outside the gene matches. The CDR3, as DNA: TGTGCTAGTGGAAGAACCGGGACAGTTATCTCTAGCACAGATACGCAGTATTTT. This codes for CASGRTGTVISSTDTQYF.

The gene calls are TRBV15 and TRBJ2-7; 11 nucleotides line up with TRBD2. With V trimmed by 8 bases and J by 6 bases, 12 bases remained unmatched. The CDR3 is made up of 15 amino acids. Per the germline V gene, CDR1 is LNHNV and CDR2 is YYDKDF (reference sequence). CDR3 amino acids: CATGRLAGGMAEQYF. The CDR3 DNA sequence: TGTGCCACCGGAAGGCTAGCGGGGGGTATGGCCGAGCAGTACTTC.

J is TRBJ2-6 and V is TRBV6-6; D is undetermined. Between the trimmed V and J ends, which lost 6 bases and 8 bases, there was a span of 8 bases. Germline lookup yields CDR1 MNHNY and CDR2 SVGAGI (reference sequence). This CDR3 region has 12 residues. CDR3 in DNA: TGTGCCAGCAGCTCAGATACCAACGTCCTGACTTTC. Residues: CASSSDTNVLTF.

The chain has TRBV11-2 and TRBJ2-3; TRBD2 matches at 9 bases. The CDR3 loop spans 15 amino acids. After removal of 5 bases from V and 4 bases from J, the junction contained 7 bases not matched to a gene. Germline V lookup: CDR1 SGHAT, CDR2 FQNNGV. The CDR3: CASSPRGGGPDTQYF. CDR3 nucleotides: TGTGCCAGCAGCCCGCGGGGGGGCGGGCCAGATACGCAGTATTTT.

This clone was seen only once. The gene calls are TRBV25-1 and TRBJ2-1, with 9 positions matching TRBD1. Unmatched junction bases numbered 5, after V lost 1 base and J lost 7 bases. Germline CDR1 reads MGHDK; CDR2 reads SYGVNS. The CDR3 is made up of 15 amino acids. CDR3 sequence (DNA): TGTGCCAGCAGTGAATCGGGACAGGGAAAGAATGAGCAGTTCTTC. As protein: CASSESGQGKNEQFF.

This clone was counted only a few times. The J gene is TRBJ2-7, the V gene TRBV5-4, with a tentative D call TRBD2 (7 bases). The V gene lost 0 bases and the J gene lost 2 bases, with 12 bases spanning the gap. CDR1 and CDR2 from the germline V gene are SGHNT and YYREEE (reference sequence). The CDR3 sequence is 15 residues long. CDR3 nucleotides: TGTGCCAGCAGCTTGGGCGGGGGCGCCACCTACGAGCAGTACTTC. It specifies CASSLGGGATYEQYF. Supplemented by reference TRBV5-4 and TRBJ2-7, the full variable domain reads ETGVTQSPTHLIKTRGQQVTLRCSSQSGHNTVSWYQQALGQGPQFIFQYYREEENGRGNFPPRFSGLQFPNYSSELNVNALELDDSALYLCASSLGGGATYEQYFGPGTRLTVT.

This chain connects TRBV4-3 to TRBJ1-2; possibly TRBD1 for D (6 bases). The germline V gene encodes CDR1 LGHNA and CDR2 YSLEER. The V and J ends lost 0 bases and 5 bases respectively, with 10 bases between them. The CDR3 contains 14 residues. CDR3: CASSQDSGTYGYTF. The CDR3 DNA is TGCGCCAGCAGCCAAGATTCCGGGACATATGGCTACACCTTC.

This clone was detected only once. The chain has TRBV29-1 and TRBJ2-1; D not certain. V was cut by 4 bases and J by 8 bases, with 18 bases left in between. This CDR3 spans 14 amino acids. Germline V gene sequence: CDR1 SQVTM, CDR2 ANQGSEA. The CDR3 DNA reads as TGCAGCGTTGTGGTTGGATATTTTCGGGATGAGCAGTTCTTC. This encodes CSVVVGYFRDEQFF.

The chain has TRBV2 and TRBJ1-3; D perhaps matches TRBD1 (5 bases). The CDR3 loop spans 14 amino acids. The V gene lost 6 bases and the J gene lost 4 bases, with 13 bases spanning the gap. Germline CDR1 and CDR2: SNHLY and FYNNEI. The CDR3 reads CASSSGTRGNTIYF. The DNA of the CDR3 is TGTGCCAGCAGCTCCGGGACTCGAGGAAACACCATATATTTT.

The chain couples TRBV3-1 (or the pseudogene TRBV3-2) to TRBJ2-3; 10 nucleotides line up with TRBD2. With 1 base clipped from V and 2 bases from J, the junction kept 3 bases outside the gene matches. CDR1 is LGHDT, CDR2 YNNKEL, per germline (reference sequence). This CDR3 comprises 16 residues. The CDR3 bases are TGTGCCAGCAGCCAAGTAGCGGGGGGCTACACAGATACGCAGTATTTT. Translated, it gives CASSQVAGGYTDTQYF.

The CDR3 region is CASRKSSNEKLFF. CDR3 nucleotide sequence: TGTGCCAGTAGAAAGAGCTCTAATGAAAAACTGTTTTTT. The chain recombines TRBV19 with TRBJ1-4; no firm D call. Germline CDR1 LNHDA, CDR2 SQIVND (reference sequence). The CDR3 has 13 amino acids. Trimming pared 6 bases from V and 3 bases from J, leaving 8 bases between.

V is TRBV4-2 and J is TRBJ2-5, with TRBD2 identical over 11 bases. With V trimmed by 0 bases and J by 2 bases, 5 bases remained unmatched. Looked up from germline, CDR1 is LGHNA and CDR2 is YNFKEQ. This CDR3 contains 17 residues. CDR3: CASSQDVTSGGQETQYF. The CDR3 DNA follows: TGTGCCAGCAGCCAAGATGTTACTAGCGGGGGACAAGAGACCCAGTACTTC.